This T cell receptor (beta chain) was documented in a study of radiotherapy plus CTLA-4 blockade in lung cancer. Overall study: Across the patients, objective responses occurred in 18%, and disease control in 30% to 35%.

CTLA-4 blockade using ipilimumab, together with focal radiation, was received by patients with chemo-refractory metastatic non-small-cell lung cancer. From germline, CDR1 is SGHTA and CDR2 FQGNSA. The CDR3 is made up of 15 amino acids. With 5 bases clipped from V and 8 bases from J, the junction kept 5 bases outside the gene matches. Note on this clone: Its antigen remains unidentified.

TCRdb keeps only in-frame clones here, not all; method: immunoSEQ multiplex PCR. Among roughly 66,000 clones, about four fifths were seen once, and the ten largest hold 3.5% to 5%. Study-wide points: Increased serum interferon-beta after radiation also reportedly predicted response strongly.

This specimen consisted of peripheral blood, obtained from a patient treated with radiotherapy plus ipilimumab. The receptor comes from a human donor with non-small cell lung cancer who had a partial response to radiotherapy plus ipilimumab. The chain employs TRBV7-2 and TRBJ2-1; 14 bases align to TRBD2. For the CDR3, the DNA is TGTGCCAGCAGCGCGGGACTAGCGGGAGCTGATGAGCAGTTCTTC. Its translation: CASSAGLAGADEQFF. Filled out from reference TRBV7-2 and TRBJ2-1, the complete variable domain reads GAGVSQSPSNKVTEKGKDVELRCDPISGHTALYWYRQSLGQGLEFLIYFQGNSAPDKSGLPSDRFSAERTGGSVSTLTIQRTQQEDSAVYLCASSAGLAGADEQFFGPGTRLTVL.